This T cell receptor (beta chain) was sequenced for a study of long-term antiretroviral therapy in people with HIV. Version v3.0 of the immunoSEQ assay ran at survey level. Generated by immunoSEQ multiplex PCR, the TCRdb table keeps only in-frame clones and is missing some. The table lists 25,000 to 30,000 clones, about four fifths of them singletons. The CDR3 extends over 19 amino acids. V shed 0 bases and J shed 3 bases, with 23 bases lying between them. CDR1 and CDR2 (germline): PRHDT, FYEKMQ (reference sequence). Clinicians in the United States treated all participants with HIV. The input for sequencing was unsorted PBMCs, taken 0.4 years after starting antiretroviral therapy. This TCR came from a man in his late teens or twenties with HIV. The chain carries TRBV13 and TRBJ1-1, with D tentatively TRBD1 (5 bases). CDR3 sequence reads: CASSLGPEGPKPRDTEAFF. The CDR3 DNA reads TGTGCCAGCAGCTTAGGCCCGGAGGGACCTAAACCTAGGGACACTGAAGCTTTCTTT.